A single sample is the source of the 30 T cell receptor beta chains below, sequenced in a study of T cell repertoires in cytomegalovirus infection. Their target antigens are unknown. From the reads, TCRdb called clonotypes with MiXCR, one entry per CDR3 protein. This table holds tens of thousands of distinct CDR3 sequences, 21% found once. Sequences were derived from CD8+ T cells from cultured PBMCs, sampled from culture after CMV antigen stimulation. The receptor source for this set is a human donor in good health (CMV status not recorded). Some clones in this sample may be carry-over from other donors' samples.

This clonotype turned up a few times. The chain employs TRBV20-1 and TRBJ2-1; 8 bases are shared with TRBD2. Germline V lookup: CDR1 DFQATT, CDR2 SNEGSKA (reference sequence). The CDR3 spans 15 residues. The trim removed 3 bases at V and 4 bases at J, leaving 8 bases unmatched. The CDR3 DNA reads as TGCAGTGCTAGTTCAGCGGGAGTGGGTTACAATGAGCAGTTCTTC. Amino acid sequence: CSASSAGVGYNEQFF.

The chain carries TRBV2 and TRBJ2-7; no clear D. This CDR3 contains 12 residues. Germline CDR1 is SNHLY and CDR2 is FYNNEI. Trimming removed 7 bases from V and 4 bases from J, with 11 bases in between. The CDR3 DNA is TGTGCCAGCATAGGCGGATTTTACGAGCAGTACTTC. Encoded protein: CASIGGFYEQYF. Combining the CDR3 with reference TRBV2 and TRBJ2-7 gives the whole variable domain EPEVTQTPSHQVTQMGQEVILRCVPISNHLYFYWYRQILGQKVEFLVSFYNNEISEKSEIFDDQFSVERPDGSNFTLKIRSTKLEDSAMYFCASIGGFYEQYFGPGTRLTVT.

This chain connects TRBV7-2 to TRBJ2-1, with 7 bases lining up with TRBD2. The CDR3 extends over 17 amino acids. After removal of 1 base from V and 0 bases from J, the junction contained 6 bases not matched to a gene. Germline CDR1 reads SGHTA; CDR2 reads FQGNSA. The CDR3 nucleotides are TGTGCCAGCAGCTTAGTATTGACTAGCTTCTCCTACAATGAGCAGTTCTTC. Translation gives CASSLVLTSFSYNEQFF.

This clonotype showed up just a few times. The chain employs TRBV7-9 and TRBJ2-7, with 9 bases that match TRBD1. Germline V gives CDR1 SEHNR, CDR2 FQNEAQ (reference sequence). Trimming removed 5 bases from V and 3 bases from J; junction bases left unmatched: 11. The CDR3 extends over 16 amino acids. The CDR3 reads CASSVQQGAGSYEQYF. The DNA for the CDR3 is TGTGCCAGCAGCGTCCAACAGGGGGCGGGAAGCTACGAGCAGTACTTC.

The chain links TRBV4-1 to TRBJ2-3; D is undetermined. V shed 4 bases and J shed 5 bases, with 7 bases lying between them. Germline V gene sequence: CDR1 MGHRA, CDR2 YSYEKL. The CDR3 contains 12 residues. CDR3 sequence reads: CASSLDRDTQYF. For the CDR3, the DNA is TGCGCCAGCAGCCTCGACCGAGATACGCAGTATTTT.

The chain recombines TRBV7-2 with TRBJ1-1; 7 nucleotides agree with TRBD1. Germline V gives CDR1 SGHTA, CDR2 FQGNSA. Trimming removed 5 bases from V and 11 bases from J; junction bases left unmatched: 11. The CDR3 spans 13 residues. The CDR3 loop is CASSPGDSLGAFF. The CDR3 DNA reads as TGTGCCAGCAGCCCAGGGGACAGCCTAGGGGCTTTCTTT.

The chain couples TRBV2 to TRBJ1-1, with 9 bases aligning to TRBD1. With V trimmed by 8 bases and J by 1 base, 2 bases remained unmatched. The CDR3 runs to 13 residues. Per germline, CDR1 SNHLY and CDR2 FYNNEI. CDR3 bases: TGTGCCAGCTCGGACAGGGGGAACACTGAAGCTTTCTTT. It translates to CASSDRGNTEAFF.

V gene TRBV28 combines with J gene TRBJ2-7; 7 nucleotides match TRBD2. V was clipped by 7 bases and J by 1 base; unmatched bases: 10. The germline CDR1 and CDR2 sequences are MDHEN and SYDVKM. The CDR3 runs 15 residues. This chain's CDR3 is CASTPAGLTSYEQYF. CDR3 in DNA: TGTGCCAGCACACCAGCGGGACTCACTTCCTACGAGCAGTACTTC.

This clonotype was seen at least ten times. The rearrangement joins TRBV12-3 or TRBV12-4 to TRBJ1-2; D unclear. Trimming stripped 1 base from V and 6 bases from J, with 0 bases between. The CDR3 consists of 10 residues. The CDR3, as DNA: TGTGCCAGCAGTTTAGATGGCTACACCTTC. This sequence encodes CASSLDGYTF.

V gene TRBV7-6 combines with J gene TRBJ2-1, with 10 bases that match TRBD2. J gave up 1 base and V 5 bases, and 14 bases lay outside the gene matches. The CDR3 length is 19 residues. CDR1 is SGHVS, CDR2 FNYEAQ, per germline. The CDR3 loop reads CASSGRDSGGYRSYNEQFF. CDR3 coding DNA: TGTGCCAGCAGCGGGAGAGATAGCGGGGGGTATCGGTCCTACAATGAGCAGTTCTTC.

The J gene is TRBJ2-4, the V gene TRBV7-2; maybe TRBD2 (7 bases). The CDR3 length is 18 residues. Germline assignment: CDR1 SGHTA and CDR2 FQGNSA. The ends were cut back, 2 bases at V and 4 bases at J, with 21 bases in the middle. This chain's CDR3 is CASSLSKTRGGRKNIQYF. The CDR3 DNA reads TGTGCCAGCAGCTTATCAAAGACTAGGGGGGGTCGGAAAAACATTCAGTACTTC.

This chain connects TRBV5-1 to TRBJ2-7; D possibly corresponds to TRBD1 (6 bases). The ends were cut back, 4 bases at V and 3 bases at J, with 8 bases in the middle. CDR3 length: 12 amino acids. Germline V CDR1 and CDR2: SGHRS, YFSETQ. The CDR3 nucleotides read TGCGCCAGCAGCCGGGACAACTACGAGCAGTACTTC. Translated, it gives CASSRDNYEQYF.

The V call is TRBV7-9, the J call TRBJ1-1; D is unresolved. CDR1 SEHNR and CDR2 FQNEAQ come from the germline V gene (reference sequence). Trimming cost V 7 bases and J 5 bases, with 11 bases left between them. The CDR3 has 12 amino acids. The chain's CDR3 is CASTHRGTEAFF. CDR3 in DNA: TGTGCCAGCACCCATCGAGGGACTGAAGCTTTCTTT.

This clonotype was counted only a few times. The gene calls are TRBV27 and TRBJ2-1; D uncertain. The CDR3 contains 13 residues. Trimming took 0 bases from V and 6 from J, leaving 6 bases between them. Per the germline V gene, CDR1 is MNHEY and CDR2 is SMNVEV (reference sequence). CDR3 bases: TGTGCCAGCAGTTTATCCCTTAGCAATGAGCAGTTCTTC. This encodes CASSLSLSNEQFF.

This clonotype was seen repeatedly, ten times or more. This chain uses TRBV28 with TRBJ2-7, with D tentatively TRBD2 (6 bases). Germline V gene data show CDR1 as MDHEN and CDR2 as SYDVKM. The CDR3 is 13 amino acids. The V end lost 10 bases, the J end lost 2 bases, and 15 bases lay between the germline ends. CDR3: CANPPGEPYEQYF. CDR3 in DNA: TGTGCCAACCCTCCGGGGGAACCCTACGAGCAGTACTTC.

V and J are TRBV2 and TRBJ1-3; D possibly corresponds to TRBD1 (5 bases). Germline V gene data show CDR1 as SNHLY and CDR2 as FYNNEI. The CDR3 runs 16 residues. Trimming took off 5 bases at V and 0 bases at J, with 14 bases between the two ends. In DNA form, the CDR3 reads TGTGCCAGCAGTCGTGACAGATTCTCCTCTGGAAACACCATATATTTT. Translated, it gives CASSRDRFSSGNTIYF.

V is TRBV27 and J is TRBJ2-7; D remains unclear. The V gene lost 1 base and the J gene lost 3 bases, with 22 bases spanning the gap. The CDR3 consists of 18 residues. Germline loops: CDR1 MNHEY, CDR2 SMNVEV (reference sequence). The CDR3 bases are TGTGCCAGCAGTTTATTGTTCGGTCAAGCAGAGCCCGGCTACGAGCAGTACTTC. This gives the protein CASSLLFGQAEPGYEQYF.

This sequence joins TRBV6-2 or TRBV6-3 and TRBJ2-2; 9 bases fit TRBD1. The CDR3 contains 16 residues. V lost 3 bases to trimming and J lost 5 bases; unmatched junction nucleotides: 7. The germline gives CDR1 MNHEY, CDR2 SVGEGT. CDR3 in amino acids: CASSYRHRGPTGELFF. The CDR3 nucleotides are TGTGCCAGCAGTTATAGGCACAGGGGGCCAACCGGGGAGCTGTTTTTT.

J is TRBJ2-3 and V is TRBV6-2 or TRBV6-3, with a tentative D call TRBD2 (5 bases). This CDR3 region has 16 residues. Trimming took off 0 bases at V and 5 bases at J, with 15 bases between the two ends. Germline CDR1 MNHEY, CDR2 SVGEGT. CDR3 DNA: TGTGCCAGCAGTTACTCGAGGCTTCGGGGAGAAGATACGCAGTATTTT. Its translation is CASSYSRLRGEDTQYF.

This chain uses TRBV2 with TRBJ2-7; 9 nucleotides agree with TRBD1. Germline loops: CDR1 SNHLY, CDR2 FYNNEI. CDR3 length equals 15 residues. J was trimmed by 6 bases and V by 6 bases; bases with no gene match: 12. This chain's CDR3 is CASSNPDRGNGEQYF. For the CDR3, the DNA is TGTGCCAGCAGCAACCCCGACAGGGGGAACGGCGAGCAGTACTTC.

CDR3 loop: CASSLAHGGGREQYF. CDR3 DNA: TGTGCCAGCAGCTTAGCGCACGGCGGGGGGCGGGAGCAGTACTTC. V usage is TRBV7-2 and J usage is TRBJ2-7; TRBD2 agrees at 8 bases. Trimming at V came to 0 bases and at J to 7 bases, leaving 8 bases not matched to a gene. This CDR3 contains 15 residues. CDR1 is SGHTA and CDR2 is FQGNSA in the germline V gene.

In DNA form, the CDR3 reads TGTGCCAGCAGCCAAGCGCAGGGCTCCTACGAGCAGTACTTC. This encodes CASSQAQGSYEQYF. The V call is TRBV4-2, the J call TRBJ2-7; D possibly corresponds to TRBD1 (5 bases). Germline lookup yields CDR1 LGHNA and CDR2 YNFKEQ. There are 14 residues in the CDR3. V lost 1 base and J 0 bases, leaving 7 bases between the germline ends.

The rearrangement joins TRBV10-1 to TRBJ2-3; 10 bases match TRBD2. Germline lookup yields CDR1 WNHNN and CDR2 SYGVQD (reference sequence). V was clipped by 0 bases and J by 5 bases; unmatched bases: 5. The CDR3 is 16 amino acids. For the CDR3, the DNA is TGCGCCAGCAGTGAGTCTTCTAGCGGGAGTAGAGATACGCAGTATTTT. Translated: CASSESSSGSRDTQYF.

The chain carries TRBV6-1 and TRBJ2-1; 10 positions match TRBD2. The CDR3 length is 18 residues. The V and J ends lost 6 bases and 4 bases, in that order; junction bases with no gene match: 15. Germline V gene lookup returns CDR1 MNHNS and CDR2 SASEGT. DNA for the CDR3: TGTGCCAGCAGACCCTCCATAGGACTAGCGGAAGAATACAATGAGCAGTTCTTC. This encodes CASRPSIGLAEEYNEQFF.

This chain links TRBV27 with TRBJ2-1, with D perhaps TRBD1 or TRBD2 (5 bases each). This CDR3 spans 14 amino acids. V lost 8 bases to trimming and J lost 5 bases, with 16 bases between them. Per the germline V gene, CDR1 is MNHEY and CDR2 is SMNVEV (reference sequence). The CDR3 here is CASEEVEGNNEQFF. The CDR3 region has the DNA TGTGCCAGCGAAGAAGTCGAGGGGAACAATGAGCAGTTCTTC.

J is TRBJ2-5 and V is TRBV6-1, with unresolved D. The germline V gene has CDR1 MNHNS and CDR2 SASEGT. V lost 0 bases, J lost 2 bases, and 7 bases lay in between. CDR3 length: 14 amino acids. The CDR3 here is CASSEAPGQETQYF. In DNA, the CDR3 is TGTGCCAGCAGTGAAGCTCCAGGACAAGAGACCCAGTACTTC.

There are a few counts of this clonotype. This rearrangement joins TRBV27 to TRBJ1-1; the D is unclear. V shed 8 bases and J shed 5 bases, with 12 bases lying between them. Looked up from germline, CDR1 is MNHEY and CDR2 is SMNVEV (reference sequence). The CDR3 runs 12 residues. The CDR3 region is CASSSGWTEAFF. In DNA, the CDR3 is TGTGCCAGCTCCTCGGGGTGGACTGAAGCTTTCTTT.

This clonotype was counted many times. This chain connects TRBV7-9 to TRBJ2-5, with 14 bases fitting TRBD2. V trimming: 5 bases; J trimming: 6 bases; junction bases outside the gene matches: 11. The CDR3 covers 17 residues. Germline V CDR1 and CDR2: SEHNR, FQNEAQ (reference sequence). The CDR3: CASSAGRLAGGSKTQYF. CDR3 bases: TGTGCCAGCAGCGCCGGCAGACTAGCGGGAGGGTCGAAGACCCAGTACTTC. Full variable domain (remainder filled in from reference TRBV7-9 and TRBJ2-5): DTGVSQNPRHKITKRGQNVTFRCDPISEHNRLYWYRQTLGQGPEFLTYFQNEAQLEKSRLLSDRFSAERPKGSFSTLEIQRTEQGDSAMYLCASSAGRLAGGSKTQYFGPGTRLLVL.

The chain employs TRBV28 and TRBJ2-5; tentative D call: TRBD2 (5 bases). V gave up 6 bases and J gave up 1 base, with 21 bases separating them. This CDR3 region has 17 residues. CDR1 is MDHEN and CDR2 is SYDVKM in the germline V gene. The DNA for the CDR3 is TGTGCCAGCAGCCCGGTTTCCGGGGTCGGCCCCCAAGAGACCCAGTACTTC. Translating gives CASSPVSGVGPQETQYF.

This clonotype was counted only a few times. This chain joins TRBV7-9 and TRBJ1-1, with D maybe TRBD1 (6 bases). CDR1 and CDR2 from the germline V gene are SEHNR and FQNEAQ (reference sequence). This CDR3 has 14 amino acids. V was trimmed by 5 bases and J by 4 bases, leaving 14 bases between them. The CDR3 DNA is TGTGCCAGCAGCGACGCGGGGGCAATCACTGAAGCTTTCTTT. Residues: CASSDAGAITEAFF.